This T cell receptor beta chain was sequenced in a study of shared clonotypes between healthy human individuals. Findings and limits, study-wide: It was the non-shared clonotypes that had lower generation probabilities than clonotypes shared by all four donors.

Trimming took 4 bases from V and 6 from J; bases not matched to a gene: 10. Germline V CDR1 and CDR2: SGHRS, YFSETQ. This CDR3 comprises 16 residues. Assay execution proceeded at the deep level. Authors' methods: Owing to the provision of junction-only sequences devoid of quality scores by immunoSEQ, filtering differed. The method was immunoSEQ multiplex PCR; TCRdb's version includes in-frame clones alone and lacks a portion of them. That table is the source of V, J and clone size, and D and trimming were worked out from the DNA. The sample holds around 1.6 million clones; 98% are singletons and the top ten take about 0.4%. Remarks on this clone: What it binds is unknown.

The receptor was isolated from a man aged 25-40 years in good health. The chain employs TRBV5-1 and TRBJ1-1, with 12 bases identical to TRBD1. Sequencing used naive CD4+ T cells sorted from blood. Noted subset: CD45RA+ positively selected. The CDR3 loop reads CASSAGTGGGRPEAFF. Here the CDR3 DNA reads TGCGCCAGCAGCGCCGGGACAGGGGGCGGTAGGCCTGAAGCTTTCTTT.